These 20 T cell receptor beta chains were all obtained from the same sample, sequenced in a study of T cells in women clearing cervical HPV infection. Repertoires were generated with immunoSEQ multiplex PCR, while TCRdb's copy carries only in-frame clones and drops some. The listing records tens of thousands of clones. The sequenced material came from blood buffy coat. These receptors were collected from a woman between 18 and 70 years old with a cervical HPV16 infection that either progressed to CIN3+ or cleared (not recorded which).

In the case of this clone: The CDR3 end lies 3 residues beyond the end of the read and is filled in from the germline J gene. The gene calls are TRBV10-3 and TRBJ1-6, with D tentatively TRBD1 (5 bases). The CDR3 consists of 14 residues. Germline CDR1 is ENHRY and CDR2 is SYGVKD. Incomplete CDR3 DNA: TGTGCCATCAGTCGGGGGAACCCTCTATGGCCC. Protein: CAISRGNPLWP. The whole CDR3 region reads CAISRGNPLWPLHF.

As regards this clone: The read is 3 residues too short to cover the CDR3 end, so that end is filled in from the germline J gene. The V call is TRBV12-3 or TRBV12-4, the J call TRBJ2-4; D not certain. V was cut by 3 bases and J by 6 bases, with 12 bases left in between. This CDR3 comprises 14 residues. CDR3 in amino acids: CASSLEWRLNIQYF. CDR3 DNA, as far as it was read: TGTGCCAGCAGTTTGGAGTGGCGGTTAAACATT.

Notes on this clone: The read comes to an end 3 residues before the CDR3 does, leaving the germline J gene to fill in the end. The chain couples TRBV7-3 to TRBJ2-3; 10 bases align to TRBD1. This CDR3 is built from 15 residues. The germline gives CDR1 SGHTA, CDR2 FQGTGA. This chain's CDR3 is CASSRGTGVQETQYF. The sequenced CDR3 bases are TGTGCCAGCAGCCGTGGGACAGGGGTTCAAGAGACG.

Remarks on this clone: The read halts 3 residues ahead of the CDR3 end, with the missing end drawn from the germline J gene. This rearrangement joins TRBV20-1 to TRBJ2-7; D might be TRBD2 (5 bases). V was trimmed by 0 bases and J by 2 bases, leaving 14 bases between them. This CDR3 is 15 amino acids long. Germline V gives CDR1 DFQATT, CDR2 SNEGSKA (reference sequence). CDR3 bases read: TGCAGTGCTAGAGAGGTGGACTGGAGCACCTACGAG. Amino acid sequence: CSAREVDWSTYE. The full CDR3 sequence reads CSAREVDWSTYEQYF.

To note about this clone: The CDR3 is cut off 3 residues early in the read; its end comes from the germline J gene. The chain is built from TRBV7-2 and TRBJ2-7; a weak D match, TRBD2 (5 bases). The CDR3 sequence is 14 residues long. V was shortened by 5 bases and J by 1 base, with 12 bases between the two germline ends. Germline CDR1 reads SGHTA; CDR2 reads FQGNSA. CDR3 bases read: TGTGCCAGCAGCCTTAGACGGGGTTCCTACGAG. It encodes CASSLRRGSYE. The CDR3 in full is CASSLRRGSYEQYF.

As for this clone: The missing CDR3 end, 3 residues past where the read stops, is filled in from the germline J gene. The rearrangement links TRBV12-3 or TRBV12-4 to TRBJ1-2; 7 positions agree with TRBD1. The CDR3 totals 13 residues. The CDR3 spells CASRAGTERGYTF. The part of the CDR3 DNA that was read is TGTGCCAGCAGGGCCGGGACAGAGAGGGGC.

To note about this clone: Coverage ceases 3 residues before the CDR3 finishes, and the germline J gene fills in the end. The genes are TRBV20-1 and TRBJ2-5; D gene ambiguous. Germline values: CDR1 DFQATT, CDR2 SNEGSKA (reference sequence). The CDR3 consists of 12 residues. V dropped 2 bases and J dropped 5 bases, with 9 bases sitting between them. The CDR3 DNA, read in part, is TGCAGTGCTAGAACTCCCCACGAGACC. The encoded protein is CSARTPHET. In full, the CDR3 is CSARTPHETQYF.

About this clone: The read falls 3 residues short of the CDR3 end, and the missing part is taken from the germline J gene. The chain uses TRBV19 and TRBJ1-2, with 9 bases aligning to TRBD1. Germline CDR1 and CDR2: LNHDA and SQIVND (reference sequence). The CDR3 has 14 amino acids. CDR3: CASSISGTGPDYTF. CDR3 DNA (partial): TGTGCCAGTAGTATTTCCGGGACAGGGCCCGAC.

With respect to this clone: Read data end 3 residues before the CDR3 end; the end is taken from the germline J gene. The J gene is TRBJ1-1, the V gene TRBV30; no definite D call. Germline assignment: CDR1 GTSNPN and CDR2 SVGIG (reference sequence). The CDR3 runs 13 residues. The CDR3 is CAWGLAGMKTAFF. The sequenced part of the CDR3 DNA is TGTGCCTGGGGACTAGCGGGAATGAAGACA.

Notes on this clone: With the read ending 3 residues before the CDR3 end, the germline J gene is used to fill in that end. Other DNA sequences within the sample encode an identical CDR3. This rearrangement joins TRBV5-4 to TRBJ2-3, with a tentative D call TRBD1 (7 bases). The CDR3 is made up of 16 amino acids. Germline lookup yields CDR1 SGHNT and CDR2 YYREEE (reference sequence). V was pared by 0 bases and J by 4 bases, with 15 bases between. CDR3 sequence reads: CASSLGQGGLADTQYF. The sequenced part of the CDR3 DNA is TGTGCCAGCAGCTTGGGACAGGGAGGTTTGGCAGATACG.

In regard to this clone: The read gets to within 3 residues of the CDR3 end, and the germline J gene fills in the rest. The chain combines TRBV5-1 with TRBJ1-6; maybe TRBD1 (6 bases). The germline V and J ends were trimmed by 4 bases and 5 bases, with 13 bases remaining between them. Germline loops: CDR1 SGHRS, CDR2 YFSETQ. The CDR3 has 15 residues. The covered CDR3 bases are TGCGCCAGCAGCGTCGACAGGCCCAATAATTCACCC. Its translation: CASSVDRPNNSP. Given in full, the CDR3 is CASSVDRPNNSPLHF.

On this clone: The read halts 3 residues ahead of the CDR3 end, with the missing end drawn from the germline J gene. The rearrangement links TRBV18 to TRBJ2-3; D uncertain. CDR3 size: 17 residues. CDR1 is KGHSH, CDR2 LQKENI, per germline. Trimming left V 1 base short and J 7 bases short, with 21 bases between. The CDR3 sequence is CASSPLPGFPSAYTQYF. The CDR3 DNA, read in part, is TGTGCCAGCTCACCACTTCCCGGGTTCCCTTCCGCATATACG.

A word on this clone: The CDR3 goes on 3 residues after the read ends, and that part is filled in from the germline J gene. The chain has TRBV20-1 and TRBJ2-7; 8 bases are shared with TRBD1. Germline trimming cut 5 bases from V and 0 bases from J; bases unmatched to any gene: 6. From germline, CDR1 is DFQATT and CDR2 SNEGSKA (reference sequence). The CDR3 loop spans 14 amino acids. This CDR3 reads CSALGQVSSYEQYF. CDR3 bases read: TGCAGTGCTTTGGGACAGGTTAGCTCCTACGAG.

With regard to this clone: The sequenced fragment ends 3 residues before the CDR3 boundary, so the rest is inferred from the germline J gene. The V call is TRBV4-1, the J call TRBJ2-3; D remains unclear. V lost 0 bases and J 5 bases, leaving 6 bases between the germline ends. This CDR3 has 13 amino acids. Germline CDR1 is MGHRA and CDR2 is YSYEKL. CDR3 bases read: TGCGCCAGCAGCCAAGAGTTCGGAGATACG. Translating gives CASSQEFGDT. The CDR3 in its entirety is CASSQEFGDTQYF.

As for this clone: Read sequence stops 3 residues before the CDR3 end, and the germline J gene provides the missing end. The V gene is TRBV30, the J gene TRBJ2-5; 10 positions agree with TRBD2. The CDR3 covers 15 residues. CDR1 GTSNPN and CDR2 SVGIG come from the germline V gene (reference sequence). The sequenced CDR3 bases are TGTGCCTGGTCGACTAGCGGGCTTGTTACAGGTACC. It yields the protein CAWSTSGLVTGT. The entire CDR3 protein reads CAWSTSGLVTGTQYF.

With respect to this clone: Its ends do not fully match the called genes, so a read error is possible. Read data end 3 residues before the CDR3 end; the end is taken from the germline J gene. The chain has TRBV4-2 and TRBJ2-7; 9 nucleotides line up with TRBD2. Looked up from germline, CDR1 is LGHNA and CDR2 is YNFKEQ. CDR3 size: 17 residues. The sequenced CDR3 bases are TGCGCCAGCAGCCAAGATCTGGTGGCTAGCGGGAACTACGAG. The encoded protein is CASSQDLVASGNYE. The CDR3 reads in full as CASSQDLVASGNYEQYF.

Notes on this clone: Read coverage stops 3 residues before the CDR3 terminus; the germline J gene supplies the remainder. The rearrangement joins TRBV10-3 to TRBJ1-5, with D possibly TRBD1 on 5 matching bases. The V gene lost 0 bases and the J gene lost 9 bases, with 24 bases spanning the gap. CDR1 ENHRY and CDR2 SYGVKD come from the germline V gene. This CDR3 is built from 18 residues. CDR3 protein: CAISESMRGGGGGLPQHF. The covered CDR3 bases are TGTGCCATCAGTGAGTCGATGCGCGGGGGGGGAGGCGGTTTGCCC.

Comment on this clone: The read terminates 3 residues before the CDR3 end, so the remaining end is supplied by the germline J gene. The rearrangement links TRBV11-1 to TRBJ2-2; D may correspond to TRBD1 or TRBD2 (6 bases each). The CDR3 is 15 amino acids. CDR1 and CDR2 (germline): SGHAT, FQDESV (reference sequence). Trimming stripped 5 bases from V and 1 base from J, with 11 bases between. The sequenced CDR3 bases are TGTGCCAGCAGCCAACAGGGAGGGAACACCGGGGAG. The encoded protein is CASSQQGGNTGE. The complete CDR3 sequence is CASSQQGGNTGELFF.

As regards this clone: The missing CDR3 end, 3 residues past where the read stops, is filled in from the germline J gene. This rearrangement joins TRBV19 to TRBJ2-3; 11 bases are shared with TRBD2. CDR1 LNHDA and CDR2 SQIVND come from the germline V gene (reference sequence). The CDR3 is 14 residues long. Partial CDR3 DNA: TGTGCCACCTCCGGGACTAGCGGTCCTGGGACG. Protein product: CATSGTSGPGT. The entire CDR3 protein is CATSGTSGPGTQYF.

As to this clone: The CDR3 goes on 3 residues after the read ends, and that part is filled in from the germline J gene. The chain joins TRBV7-2 to TRBJ2-3; tentatively, D is TRBD1 (6 bases). Germline loops: CDR1 SGHTA, CDR2 FQGNSA. Trimming shortened V by 6 bases and J by 3 bases, and 13 bases separated the two germline ends. The CDR3 contains 14 residues. The sequenced CDR3 bases are TGTGCCAGCAGAATACAGGGATGGACAGATACG. Its protein is CASRIQGWTDT. In full, the CDR3 is CASRIQGWTDTQYF.